This TCR beta chain was sequenced in a study of blood T cell repertoires in COVID-19 (dated by TCRdb to 2020 to 2021). As for the study more broadly: The collaborator samples originated in the United States, Italy and Spain and spanned the acute and convalescent phases of COVID-19. The material from the prospective study consisted of cDNA or gDNA derived from T cells, B-cell-depleted T cells, or PBMCs. Sample metadata almost always included a de-identified subject ID, COVID-19 status, age in years and sex. Where HLA class I and class II types were available, the types were taken from metadata supplied by the sample provider, not from assay-based typing. The repertoires were made available in a free public database intended to serve as a resource for research on the immune response to SARS-CoV-2. The dataset comprised deeply sampled blood TCRbeta repertoires from subjects exposed to, actively infected with, or recovered from COVID-19. Samples came from the ongoing ImmuneRACE study (first 160 participants) plus 1,254 subjects from 6 global collaborators.

Relative to germline, V is missing 5 bases and J is missing 5 bases, with 6 bases of the junction outside any gene match. The germline V gene (reference sequence) provides CDR1 SGHKS and CDR2 YYEKEE. The cysteine opens and the phenylalanine closes a CDR3 of 15 amino acids. Only the CDR3 DNA stays, 45 bases, in frame from base 1. This clone occurred a few times. Its antigen is unknown. It has no much larger one-base neighbor in the sample; base qualities were not kept. Overall study results and their limits: How much clinical and demographic metadata was included differed by source and by participant, and the metadata was provided uncurated.

Whole blood was collected in K2EDTA tubes by collaborating institutions according to the institutions' own protocols. For TCRbeta analysis, collaborator samples were shipped as frozen whole blood, as isolated PBMCs, or as DNA extracted from either sample type. TCRbeta CDR3 regions were amplified from genomic DNA by means of the immunoSEQ Assay, a bias-controlled multiplex PCR. In the paper's pipeline: The number of nucleated cells in each sample was estimated by amplification of reference gene primers within the assay. Sequence reads were collapsed and filtered to measure the absolute abundance of every unique TCRbeta CDR3 rearrangement. For each sample, productive Simpson clonality was calculated as the square root of Simpson's diversity index across productive rearrangements. TCRdb took over this immuneACCESS table, retaining in-frame rearrangements with V and J assigned. Such tables are incomplete; in checked studies, under half of the missing clones stem from an unresolved V gene, and the remainder is unexplained. V and J calls and clone size are given by that table; D and trimming were obtained from the DNA. A total of under 200,000 clones appear in this sample, about 80% of them only once. Of the sample, 6.9% falls within the top ten clones.

The rearranged chain carries TRBV5-5 and TRBJ2-2; 10 bases in between match TRBD2. Material: peripheral blood. This TCR was recovered from a man in his 60s with acute or convalescent COVID-19. CDR3 loop: CASRPGLATTGELFF. The DNA reads as follows: TGTGCCAGCAGACCGGGACTAGCGACGACCGGGGAGCTGTTTTTT.